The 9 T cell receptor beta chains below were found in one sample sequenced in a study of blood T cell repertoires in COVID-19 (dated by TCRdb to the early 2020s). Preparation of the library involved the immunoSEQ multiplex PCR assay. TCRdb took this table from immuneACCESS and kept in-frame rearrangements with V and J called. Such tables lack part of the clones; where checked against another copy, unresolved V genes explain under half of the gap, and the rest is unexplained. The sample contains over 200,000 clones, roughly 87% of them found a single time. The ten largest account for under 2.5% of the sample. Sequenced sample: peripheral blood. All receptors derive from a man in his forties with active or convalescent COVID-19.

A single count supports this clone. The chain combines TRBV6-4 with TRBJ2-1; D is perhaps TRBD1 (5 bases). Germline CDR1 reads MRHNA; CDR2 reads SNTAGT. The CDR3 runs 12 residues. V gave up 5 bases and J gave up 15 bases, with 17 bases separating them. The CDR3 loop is CASSQSDSFGFF. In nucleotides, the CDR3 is TGTGCCAGCAGTCAATCCGACAGTTTCGGGTTCTTC.

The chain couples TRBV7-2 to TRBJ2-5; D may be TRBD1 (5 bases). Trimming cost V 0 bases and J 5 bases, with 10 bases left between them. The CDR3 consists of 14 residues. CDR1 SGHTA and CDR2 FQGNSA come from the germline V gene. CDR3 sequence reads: CASSLAGSGETQYF. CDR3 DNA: TGTGCCAGCAGCTTAGCGGGGTCAGGGGAGACCCAGTACTTC.

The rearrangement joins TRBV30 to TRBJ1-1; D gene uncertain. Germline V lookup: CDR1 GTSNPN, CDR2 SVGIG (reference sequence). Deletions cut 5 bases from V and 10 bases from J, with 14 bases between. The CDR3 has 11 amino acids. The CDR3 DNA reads TGTGCCTGGGGTGCCTCGAAAGCAGCTTTCTTT. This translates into CAWGASKAAFF.

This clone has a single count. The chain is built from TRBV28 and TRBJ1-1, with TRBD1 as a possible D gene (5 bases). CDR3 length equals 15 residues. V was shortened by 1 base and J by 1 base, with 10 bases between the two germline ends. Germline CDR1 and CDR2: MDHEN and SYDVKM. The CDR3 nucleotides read TGTGCCAGCAGTTTATTGCAGGGTGAGAACACTGAAGCTTTCTTT. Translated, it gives CASSLLQGENTEAFF. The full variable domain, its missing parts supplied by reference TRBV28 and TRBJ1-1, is DVKVTQSSRYLVKRTGEKVFLECVQDMDHENMFWYRQDPGLGLRLIYFSYDVKMKEKGDIPEGYSVSREKKERFSLILESASTNQTSMYLCASSLLQGENTEAFFGQGTRLTVV.

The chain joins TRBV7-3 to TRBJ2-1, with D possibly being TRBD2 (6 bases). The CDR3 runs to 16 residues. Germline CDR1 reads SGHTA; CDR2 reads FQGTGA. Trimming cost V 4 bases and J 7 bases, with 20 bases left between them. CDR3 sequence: CASSSPASSDPNEQFF. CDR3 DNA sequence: TGTGCCAGCAGCTCTCCGGCCTCTAGCGATCCTAATGAGCAGTTCTTC.

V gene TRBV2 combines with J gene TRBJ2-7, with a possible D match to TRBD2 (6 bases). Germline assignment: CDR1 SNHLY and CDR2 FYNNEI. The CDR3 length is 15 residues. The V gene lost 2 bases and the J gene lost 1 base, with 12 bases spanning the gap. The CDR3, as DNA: TGTGCCAGCAGTGAATGGAGGGAGGCGTCCTACGAGCAGTACTTC. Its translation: CASSEWREASYEQYF.

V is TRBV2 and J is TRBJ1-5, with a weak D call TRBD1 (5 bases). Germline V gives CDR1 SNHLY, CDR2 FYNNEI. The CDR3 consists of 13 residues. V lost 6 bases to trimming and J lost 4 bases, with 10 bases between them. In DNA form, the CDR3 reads TGTGCCAGCAGGAGGACATTGAATCAGCCCCAGCATTTT. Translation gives CASRRTLNQPQHF.

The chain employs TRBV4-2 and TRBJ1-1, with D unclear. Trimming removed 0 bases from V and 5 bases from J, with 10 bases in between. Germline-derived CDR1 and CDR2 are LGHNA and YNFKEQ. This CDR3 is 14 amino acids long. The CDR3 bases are TGTGCCAGCAGCCAAGAAAAGGCGGTTACTGAAGCTTTCTTT. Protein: CASSQEKAVTEAFF.

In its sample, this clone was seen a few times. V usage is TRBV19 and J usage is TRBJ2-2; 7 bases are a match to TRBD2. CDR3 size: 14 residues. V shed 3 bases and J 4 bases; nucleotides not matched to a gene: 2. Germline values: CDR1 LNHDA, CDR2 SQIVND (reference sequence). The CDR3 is CASSIWEGTGELFF. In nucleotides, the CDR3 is TGTGCCAGTAGTATTTGGGAGGGCACCGGGGAGCTGTTTTTT.